Given below is one T cell receptor (beta chain) in context. Its antigen is currently unknown. The CDR3 is 15 amino acids. Germline CDR1 is LGHNA and CDR2 is YNFKEQ. The V end was cut by 1 base, the J end by 4 bases, with 13 bases between. The sample comes from a study of cytomegalovirus exposure and HLA in healthy donors. Study-wide findings and caveats: Among the CMV-associated chains, three were confirmed in vitro as specific for CMV antigens.

Assay: immunoSEQ multiplex PCR; the TCRdb copy retains only in-frame clones and omits some. Among some 170,000 clones listed, about 89% were seen once. While the first cohort had 500 to 700 subjects, the donors belonged to the separate validation cohort of over a hundred subjects. This clonotype originated in a man between 18 and 35 years old in good health and CMV-seropositive. Sequencing input: PBMCs. V usage is TRBV4-2 and J usage is TRBJ1-2; possibly TRBD1 for D (5 bases). The chain's CDR3 is CASSQAGEMVYGYTF. CDR3 in DNA: TGTGCCAGCAGCCAAGCGGGGGAAATGGTCTATGGCTACACCTTC.